Sequencing of this TCR beta chain was carried out in a study of blood T cell repertoires in COVID-19. About the study: COVID-19 samples collected from the United States, Italy and Spain covered acute and convalescent phases.

In the original analysis: Reference gene primer amplification in the assay estimated nucleated cell counts. The method was immunoSEQ multiplex PCR; TCRdb's version includes in-frame clones alone and lacks a portion of them. Clone size and V and J calls were adopted from that table, with D and trimming inferred from the DNA. The sample contains approximately 190,000 clones, around 76% of which appear only once. Germline lookup yields CDR1 MNHEY and CDR2 SVGAGI. The CDR3 is made up of 12 amino acids. Seattle patients were enrolled during active infection and followed longitudinally. The origin of this receptor is a woman aged 55-69 years with COVID-19, enrolled during active disease. The chain has TRBV6-5 and TRBJ2-5, with D possibly being TRBD2 (6 bases). Sample: peripheral blood. The CDR3 loop is CASRTGVETQYF. The CDR3 nucleotides read TGTGCATCCCGAACGGGGGTGGAGACCCAGTACTTC.